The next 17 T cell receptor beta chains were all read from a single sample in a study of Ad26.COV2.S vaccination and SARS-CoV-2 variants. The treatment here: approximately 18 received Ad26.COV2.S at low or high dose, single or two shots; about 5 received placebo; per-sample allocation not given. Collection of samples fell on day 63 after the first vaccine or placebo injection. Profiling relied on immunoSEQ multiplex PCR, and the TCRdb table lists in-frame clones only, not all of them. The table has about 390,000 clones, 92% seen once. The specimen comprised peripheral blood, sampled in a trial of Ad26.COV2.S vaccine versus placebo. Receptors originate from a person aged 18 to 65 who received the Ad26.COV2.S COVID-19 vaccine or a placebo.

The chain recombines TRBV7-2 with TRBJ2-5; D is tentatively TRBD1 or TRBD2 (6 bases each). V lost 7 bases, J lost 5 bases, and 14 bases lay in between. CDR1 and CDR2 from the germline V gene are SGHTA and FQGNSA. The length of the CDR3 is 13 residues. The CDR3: CASKNWGAETQYF. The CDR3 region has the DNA TGTGCCAGCAAGAACTGGGGGGCGGAGACCCAGTACTTC.

The CDR3 region has the DNA TGTGCCAGCAGTTACTTTACTAGCGGGGCTAATGAGCAGTTCTTC. This translates into CASSYFTSGANEQFF. This chain joins TRBV6-5 and TRBJ2-1; 10 bases agree with TRBD2. The CDR3 sequence is 15 residues long. V shed 1 base, J shed 7 bases, and the junction held 4 bases outside the gene matches. Germline V CDR1 and CDR2: MNHEY, SVGAGI.

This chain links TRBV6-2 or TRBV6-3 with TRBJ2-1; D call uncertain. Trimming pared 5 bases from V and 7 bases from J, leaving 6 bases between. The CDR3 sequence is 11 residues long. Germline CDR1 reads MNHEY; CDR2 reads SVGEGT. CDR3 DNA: TGTGCCAGCAGTCCCATGAATGAGCAGTTCTTC. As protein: CASSPMNEQFF.

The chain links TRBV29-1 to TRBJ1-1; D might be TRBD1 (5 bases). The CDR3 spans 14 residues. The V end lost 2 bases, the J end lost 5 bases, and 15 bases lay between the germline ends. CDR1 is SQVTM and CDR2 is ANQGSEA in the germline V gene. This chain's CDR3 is CSVERGGGRTEAFF. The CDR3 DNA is TGCAGCGTTGAAAGGGGCGGGGGTCGGACTGAAGCTTTCTTT.

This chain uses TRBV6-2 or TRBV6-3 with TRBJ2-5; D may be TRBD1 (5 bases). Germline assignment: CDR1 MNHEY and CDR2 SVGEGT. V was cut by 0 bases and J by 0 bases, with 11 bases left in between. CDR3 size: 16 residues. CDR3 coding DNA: TGTGCCAGCAGTTACTCGCCGGACAACTACCAAGAGACCCAGTACTTC. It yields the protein CASSYSPDNYQETQYF.

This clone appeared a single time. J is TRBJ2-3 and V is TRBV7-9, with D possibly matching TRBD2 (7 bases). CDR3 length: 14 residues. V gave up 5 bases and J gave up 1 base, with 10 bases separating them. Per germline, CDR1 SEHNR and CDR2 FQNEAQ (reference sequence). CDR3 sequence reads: CASSLGGRTDTQYF. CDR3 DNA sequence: TGTGCCAGCAGCCTCGGGGGGCGCACAGATACGCAGTATTTT.

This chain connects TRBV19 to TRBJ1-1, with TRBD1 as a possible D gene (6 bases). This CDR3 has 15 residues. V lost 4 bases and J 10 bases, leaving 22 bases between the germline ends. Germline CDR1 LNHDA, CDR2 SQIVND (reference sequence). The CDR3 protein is CASSTGARAQGGAFF. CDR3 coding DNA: TGTGCCAGTAGTACAGGGGCCCGTGCCCAAGGGGGAGCTTTCTTT.

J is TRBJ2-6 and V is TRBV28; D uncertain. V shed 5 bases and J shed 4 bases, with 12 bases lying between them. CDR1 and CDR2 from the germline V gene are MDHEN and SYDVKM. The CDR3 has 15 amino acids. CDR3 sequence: CASSTPGTGANVLTF. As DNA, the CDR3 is TGTGCCAGCAGTACACCAGGTACCGGGGCCAACGTCCTGACTTTC.

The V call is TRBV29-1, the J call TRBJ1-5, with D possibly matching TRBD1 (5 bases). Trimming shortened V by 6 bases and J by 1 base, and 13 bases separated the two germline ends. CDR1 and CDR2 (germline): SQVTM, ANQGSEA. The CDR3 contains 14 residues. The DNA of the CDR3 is TGCAGCGTCGGGGGGGAATTCAGCAATCAGCCCCAGCATTTT. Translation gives CSVGGEFSNQPQHF.

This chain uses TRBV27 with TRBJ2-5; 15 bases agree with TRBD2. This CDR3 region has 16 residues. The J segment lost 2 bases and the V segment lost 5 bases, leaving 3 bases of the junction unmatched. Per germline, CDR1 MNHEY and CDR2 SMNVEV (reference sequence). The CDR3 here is CASSPGTSGGQETQYF. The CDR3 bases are TGTGCCAGCAGTCCAGGGACTAGCGGGGGGCAAGAGACCCAGTACTTC.

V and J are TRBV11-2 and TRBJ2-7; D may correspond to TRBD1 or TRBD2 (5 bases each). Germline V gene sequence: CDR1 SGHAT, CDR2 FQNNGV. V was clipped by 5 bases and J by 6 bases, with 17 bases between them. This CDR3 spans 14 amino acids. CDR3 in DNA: TGTGCCAGCAGCCTTGGGGCTAGCCCGGGCGAGCAGTACTTC. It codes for CASSLGASPGEQYF.

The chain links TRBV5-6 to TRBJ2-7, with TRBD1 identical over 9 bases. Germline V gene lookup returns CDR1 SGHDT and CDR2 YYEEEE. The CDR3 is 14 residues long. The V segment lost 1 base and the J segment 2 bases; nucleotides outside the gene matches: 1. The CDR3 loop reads CASSLTGGAYEQYF. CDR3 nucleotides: TGTGCCAGCAGCTTGACAGGGGGCGCCTACGAGCAGTACTTC.

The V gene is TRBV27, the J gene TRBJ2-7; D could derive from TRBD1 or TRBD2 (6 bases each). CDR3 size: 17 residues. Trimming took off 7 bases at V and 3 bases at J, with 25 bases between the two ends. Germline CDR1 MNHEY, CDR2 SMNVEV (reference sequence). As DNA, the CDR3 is TGTGCCAGCACTCACCCTCGGGGGCAGGCATTAAACTACGAGCAGTACTTC. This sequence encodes CASTHPRGQALNYEQYF.

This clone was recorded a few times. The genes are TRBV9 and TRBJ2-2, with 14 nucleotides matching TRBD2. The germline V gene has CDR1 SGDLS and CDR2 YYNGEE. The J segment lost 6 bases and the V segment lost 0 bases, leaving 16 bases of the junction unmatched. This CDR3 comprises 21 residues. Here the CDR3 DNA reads TGTGCCAGCAGCGTAGGTGGTAGGTTGGGGACTAGCGGGGGCCCAGCCGGGGAGCTGTTTTTT. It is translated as CASSVGGRLGTSGGPAGELFF.

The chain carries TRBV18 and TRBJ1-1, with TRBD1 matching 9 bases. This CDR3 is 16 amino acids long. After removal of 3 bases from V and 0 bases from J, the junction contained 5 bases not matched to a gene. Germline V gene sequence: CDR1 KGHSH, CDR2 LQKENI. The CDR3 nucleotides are TGTGCCAGCTCACCGAGGACAGGGGCCATGAACACTGAAGCTTTCTTT. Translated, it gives CASSPRTGAMNTEAFF.

The CDR3 loop is CASSHPGEAQYF. DNA for the CDR3: TGCGCCAGCAGCCACCCAGGGGAGGCCCAGTACTTC. The rearrangement joins TRBV4-1 to TRBJ2-5; D may be TRBD1 or TRBD2 (6 bases each). V was shortened by 3 bases and J by 9 bases, with 11 bases between the two germline ends. Germline V gene lookup returns CDR1 MGHRA and CDR2 YSYEKL. CDR3 length: 12 residues.

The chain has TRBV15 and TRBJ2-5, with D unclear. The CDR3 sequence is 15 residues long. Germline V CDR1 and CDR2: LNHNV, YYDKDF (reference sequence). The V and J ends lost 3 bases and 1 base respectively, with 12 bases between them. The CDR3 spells CATSRHRAVQETQYF. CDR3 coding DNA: TGTGCCACCAGCAGGCACCGGGCAGTCCAAGAGACCCAGTACTTC.